This TCR beta chain was captured by sequencing in a study of PD-L1 blockade in urothelial cancer. General study points: Tumor-associated TCR clones expanded more in blood at 3 weeks in patients with durable benefit.

A word on this clone: The antigen remains unidentified.

PCRs each included synthetic TCR analog templates spiked in. The repertoire was sequenced with immunoSEQ multiplex PCR; TCRdb's copy has only in-frame clones and lacks some. Of about 41,000 clones listed, approximately 84% are singletons. The time point here: peripheral blood 6 weeks after treatment start. CDR3 length equals 13 residues. V lost 2 bases and J 5 bases, leaving 9 bases between the germline ends. Germline lookup yields CDR1 SGHVS and CDR2 FQNEAQ. The chain is built from TRBV7-8 and TRBJ1-1; D might be TRBD1 (5 bases). The sequence was obtained from a man aged 70 or older with urothelial cancer. The sequencing here drew on PBMCs, taken around atezolizumab (anti-PD-L1) treatment. The CDR3 here is CASSLTEGTEAFF. CDR3 coding DNA: TGTGCCAGCAGCTTAACGGAGGGGACTGAAGCTTTCTTT.